A selection of T cell receptor beta chains follows, all from one sample in a study of blood T cell repertoires in COVID-19. Here immunoSEQ multiplex PCR was the method, and the copy in TCRdb shows in-frame clones only, minus some. The sample lists some 300,000 clones, 85% to 95% occurring once. The sample consisted of PBMCs or T cells enriched from blood (not recorded which). Receptor source: a woman aged 30 to 39 who had been exposed to COVID-19. Both conserved end residues are part of each CDR3. The D gene is left open where the match is weak. Clone size is shown for a subset of rows, as once, few, many or a class of expanded clone.

CASRRQGWGNSPLHF | TGTGCCAGCCGAAGACAGGGTTGGGGCAATTCACCCCTCCACTTT | TRBJ1-6 | - | TRBD1 | TRBV6-5
CASSPDRGLETQYF | TGCGCCAGCAGCCCCGACAGGGGACTAGAGACCCAGTACTTC | TRBJ2-5 | - | TRBD1 | TRBV5-1
CASRPSGQANSPLHF | TGTGCCAGCAGACCCTCGGGACAGGCCAATTCACCCCTCCACTTT | TRBJ1-6 | - | TRBD1 | TRBV27
CASSYIDSNTEAFF | TGTGCCAGCAGCTACATAGACAGCAACACTGAAGCTTTCTTT | TRBJ1-1 | - | - | TRBV5-6
CASSAAGIPGNTIYF | TGTGCCAGCAGTGCGGCAGGGATTCCTGGAAACACCATATATTTT | TRBJ1-3 | - | - | TRBV2
CASSVGGGAGSGNTIYF | TGTGCCAGCAGCGTAGGAGGGGGCGCGGGCTCTGGAAACACCATATATTTT | TRBJ1-3 | once | TRBD1 | TRBV9
CASSEARGEGTEAFF | TGTGCCAGCAGTGAAGCTCGGGGGGAGGGCACTGAAGCTTTCTTT | TRBJ1-1 | few | - | TRBV2
CASSWARNTEAFF | TGTGCCAGCAGTTGGGCGAGGAACACTGAAGCTTTCTTT | TRBJ1-1 | once | - | TRBV6-5
CASSPLAGATLSTDTQYF | TGTGCCAGCAGCCCCCTAGCGGGGGCCACGTTAAGCACAGATACGCAGTATTTT | TRBJ2-3 | - | TRBD2 | TRBV5-6
CASTQGSRNSPLHF | TGTGCCAGCACCCAGGGCTCACGGAATTCACCCCTCCACTTT | TRBJ1-6 | - | - | TRBV2
CASSESSANYGYTF | TGTGCCAGCAGTGAATCCTCAGCTAACTATGGCTACACCTTC | TRBJ1-2 | - | - | TRBV6-1
CASSLGQGSITSYEQYF | TGCGCCAGCAGCTTGGGACAGGGCTCTATTACCTCCTACGAGCAGTACTTC | TRBJ2-7 | once | TRBD1 | TRBV5-1
CASSYRYGYTF | TGTGCCAGCAGTTACAGATATGGCTACACCTTC | TRBJ1-2 | - | - | TRBV12-3/TRBV12-4
CASSRNYQETQYF | TGTGCCAGCAGCCGTAACTACCAAGAGACCCAGTACTTC | TRBJ2-5 | once | - | TRBV11-3
CASSYTGSMNTEAFF | TGCGCCAGCAGTTATACGGGAAGCATGAACACTGAAGCTTTCTTT | TRBJ1-1 | - | - | TRBV5-1
CASSQARGRTEAFF | TGTGCCAGCAGCCAAGCCAGGGGAAGAACTGAAGCTTTCTTT | TRBJ1-1 | - | - | TRBV14
CASSLAKGTEVTDTQYF | TGCGCCAGCAGCTTGGCCAAGGGGACAGAAGTCACAGATACGCAGTATTTT | TRBJ2-3 | - | TRBD1 | TRBV5-1
CAISRERYNSPLHF | TGTGCCATCAGCCGGGAGAGATATAATTCACCCCTCCACTTT | TRBJ1-6 | - | - | TRBV10-3
CAETGNVDQPQHF | TGTGCCGAAACGGGAAATGTCGATCAGCCCCAGCATTTT | TRBJ1-5 | - | - | TRBV6-6
CSVDRTEGTDTQYF | TGCAGCGTTGATCGGACAGAGGGCACAGATACGCAGTATTTT | TRBJ2-3 | - | - | TRBV29-1
CASSLDRDTQYF | TGCGCCAGCAGCCTAGACCGAGATACGCAGTATTTT | TRBJ2-3 | once | - | TRBV5-1
CASGLVTGTVGLEYF | TGTGCTAGTGGTTTGGTAACCGGGACAGTGGGGTTGGAGTACTTC | TRBJ2-7 | once | TRBD1 | TRBV12-5
CASSPRQGVNEKLFF | TGTGCCAGCTCACCTAGACAGGGGGTGAATGAAAAACTGTTTTTT | TRBJ1-4 | - | TRBD1 | TRBV18
CASSLDSGEETQYF | TGTGCCAGCAGCTTAGATTCAGGGGAAGAGACCCAGTACTTC | TRBJ2-5 | - | - | TRBV7-9
CASSLFSNYGYTF | TGTGCCAGCAGCTTGTTCTCTAACTATGGCTACACCTTC | TRBJ1-2 | - | - | TRBV5-6
CASSSQGDRNYGYTF | TGTGCCAGCAGCTCCCAAGGGGACAGGAACTATGGCTACACCTTC | TRBJ1-2 | - | TRBD1 | TRBV7-9
CASTESGGLIDTQYF | TGTGCCAGTACTGAATCGGGGGGGCTTATAGATACGCAGTATTTT | TRBJ2-3 | - | TRBD2 | TRBV19
CASSQGTGGYTGELFF | TGCGCCAGCAGCCAGGGGACAGGGGGGTACACCGGGGAGCTGTTTTTT | TRBJ2-2 | - | TRBD1 | TRBV4-3
CASTRSDTQYF | TGTGCCAGCACCCGGTCAGATACGCAGTATTTT | TRBJ2-3 | - | - | TRBV2
CASSMVSYGYTF | TGTGCCAGTAGTATGGTGAGCTATGGCTACACCTTC | TRBJ1-2 | - | - | TRBV19
CASEGGAGSSDTQYF | TGTGCCAGCGAGGGGGGGGCCGGTTCCTCAGATACGCAGTATTTT | TRBJ2-3 | once | - | TRBV4-2
CASSARPGQGARSSGAFF | TGTGCCAGCAGTGCCAGACCGGGACAGGGCGCCCGGAGCTCGGGAGCTTTCTTT | TRBJ1-1 | - | TRBD1 | TRBV25-1
CASSWWQRPNTEAFF | TGTGCCAGCAGCTGGTGGCAGAGGCCGAACACTGAAGCTTTCTTT | TRBJ1-1 | - | - | TRBV5-5
CTSSQDNRLQPQHF | TGCACCAGCAGCCAAGATAATAGACTCCAGCCCCAGCATTTT | TRBJ1-5 | - | - | TRBV1
CASSLGQINQPQHF | TGCGCCAGCAGCTTGGGACAGATAAATCAGCCCCAGCATTTT | TRBJ1-5 | - | - | TRBV5-1
CASSWTGSNEQFF | TGTGCCAGCAGTTGGACAGGTAGCAATGAGCAGTTCTTC | TRBJ2-1 | - | TRBD1 | TRBV6-5
CATSDEGQRSQETQYF | TGTGCCACCAGTGATGAAGGACAGCGAAGCCAAGAGACCCAGTACTTC | TRBJ2-5 | - | - | TRBV24-1
CASSPQGRADTQYF | TGTGCCAGCAGCCCACAAGGGCGGGCAGATACGCAGTATTTT | TRBJ2-3 | - | - | TRBV7-2
CASSSNTQETQYF | TGTGCCAGCAGCTCGAACACGCAAGAGACCCAGTACTTC | TRBJ2-5 | - | - | TRBV11-3
CASSVDPGSNTEAFF | TGTGCCAGCAGCGTAGATCCAGGATCGAACACTGAAGCTTTCTTT | TRBJ1-1 | - | - | TRBV9
CASSLAVVAGRSTDTQYF | TGTGCCAGCAGCTTAGCGGTGGTAGCGGGTCGGAGCACAGATACGCAGTATTTT | TRBJ2-3 | - | TRBD2 | TRBV7-9
CASSLYDRVSPLHF | TGTGCCAGCAGCTTATATGATCGGGTTTCACCCCTCCACTTT | TRBJ1-6 | - | - | TRBV7-2
CASSLRGPDETQYF | TGTGCCAGCAGCTTACGCGGGCCCGATGAGACCCAGTACTTC | TRBJ2-5 | - | - | TRBV7-2
CASSVWGQYNEQFF | TGTGCCAGCAGTGTCTGGGGACAGTACAATGAGCAGTTCTTC | TRBJ2-1 | - | TRBD1 | TRBV2
CASSLSGGQTEAFF | TGCGCCAGCAGCTTGTCGGGGGGGCAAACTGAAGCTTTCTTT | TRBJ1-1 | - | - | TRBV5-1
CASRALGVDEQFF | TGTGCCAGCAGGGCCCTAGGGGTGGATGAGCAGTTCTTC | TRBJ2-1 | - | - | TRBV7-6